These 14 T cell receptor beta chains share one sample of origin, sequenced in a study of graft-versus-host responses after intestinal transplantation. No antigens are known for them. Clones were read by immunoSEQ multiplex PCR, and TCRdb kept only the in-frame ones, dropping some. In the table there are 85,000 to 100,000 clones, around 93% of which are singletons. Here the sequenced sample was unstimulated CD8+ T cells sorted from spleen or lymph node cells, taken before transplant. Receptors originate from a human donor who was the organ donor for an intestinal transplant.

The CDR3 bases are TGTGCCAGCAGTGAAATAAGGTGGAGTGAAAAACTGTTTTTT. It encodes CASSEIRWSEKLFF. The chain recombines TRBV2 with TRBJ1-4; D is ambiguous. The CDR3 runs 14 residues. V lost 2 bases and J 7 bases, leaving 11 bases between the germline ends. The germline gives CDR1 SNHLY, CDR2 FYNNEI.

CDR3 DNA sequence: TGTGCCAGCAGCGTCGTAACAGGCGAGCCTGAAGCTTTCTTT. Its translation is CASSVVTGEPEAFF. The V call is TRBV9, the J call TRBJ1-1, with a tentative D call TRBD1 (5 bases). The CDR3 spans 14 residues. Germline V lookup: CDR1 SGDLS, CDR2 YYNGEE. V was shortened by 2 bases and J by 6 bases, with 14 bases between the two germline ends.

The V and J genes are TRBV19 and TRBJ1-6, with 8 bases fitting TRBD1. CDR1 LNHDA and CDR2 SQIVND come from the germline V gene (reference sequence). After removal of 1 base from V and 10 bases from J, the junction contained 0 bases not matched to a gene. The CDR3 length is 13 residues. The CDR3 nucleotides read TGTGCCAGTAGTATAGGGGACAGGTCACCCCTCCACTTT. Translating it yields CASSIGDRSPLHF.

This chain uses TRBV6-1 with TRBJ2-7; the match to TRBD2 covers 7 bases. Germline trimming cut 6 bases from V and 2 bases from J; bases unmatched to any gene: 7. Looked up from germline, CDR1 is MNHNS and CDR2 is SASEGT. The CDR3 length is 14 residues. The CDR3 reads CASSTGLYTYEQYF. As DNA, the CDR3 is TGTGCCAGCAGCACGGGACTATACACCTACGAGCAGTACTTC.

The gene calls are TRBV7-6 and TRBJ2-7; TRBD2 aligns across 9 bases. CDR3 length equals 14 residues. CDR1 is SGHVS and CDR2 is FNYEAQ in the germline V gene. V was clipped by 7 bases and J by 1 base; unmatched bases: 5. CDR3 loop: CASKLAGNSYEQYF. The CDR3 nucleotides are TGTGCCAGCAAACTAGCGGGTAATTCCTACGAGCAGTACTTC.

For this clone: One end of the junction fails to match germline, which may point to a read error. V gene TRBV7-6 combines with J gene TRBJ2-1; tentatively, D is TRBD2 (5 bases). Germline CDR1 reads SGHVS; CDR2 reads FNYEAQ. This CDR3 contains 15 residues. CDR3 region: CASSLLSAPYNGQFF. The CDR3 DNA is TGTGCCAGCAGCCTACTTAGCGCCCCATACAATGGGCAGTTCTTC. The entire variable domain, with the rest obtained from reference TRBV7-6 and TRBJ2-1, is as follows: GAGVSQSPRYKVTKRGQDVALRCDPISGHVSLYWYRQALGQGPEFLTYFNYEAQQDKSGLPNDRFSAERPEGSISTLTIQRTEQRDSAMYRCASSLLSAPYNGQFFGPGTRLTVL.

The chain links TRBV7-2 to TRBJ2-1; 14 nucleotides agree with TRBD2. Germline CDR1 is SGHTA and CDR2 is FQGNSA. The CDR3 has 16 residues. Trimming at V came to 2 bases and at J to 8 bases, leaving 5 bases not matched to a gene. CDR3 DNA: TGTGCCAGCAGCTTAATTCGGACTAGCGGGAGGCATGAGCAGTTCTTC. This gives the protein CASSLIRTSGRHEQFF.

The chain couples TRBV5-1 to TRBJ2-1, with 12 bases fitting TRBD1. The V segment lost 2 bases and the J segment 8 bases; nucleotides outside the gene matches: 5. The CDR3 has 15 residues. The germline CDR1 and CDR2 sequences are SGHRS and YFSETQ. CDR3 nucleotide sequence: TGCGCCAGCAGCTTCGGGACAGGGGGCTTGGATGAGCAGTTCTTC. Amino acids: CASSFGTGGLDEQFF.

The chain employs TRBV20-1 and TRBJ1-1; perhaps TRBD1 as D (5 bases). In germline, CDR1 is DFQATT, CDR2 SNEGSKA (reference sequence). This CDR3 region has 11 residues. CDR3 residues: CSGRGLAEAFF. The CDR3 DNA reads as TGCAGCGGAAGGGGTCTCGCTGAAGCTTTCTTT.

The V call is TRBV27, the J call TRBJ1-1; 7 bases align to TRBD1. The germline V gene encodes CDR1 MNHEY and CDR2 SMNVEV (reference sequence). This CDR3 has 15 residues. Trimming cost V 3 bases and J 1 base; bases outside gene matches: 5. CDR3 protein: CASSLGRTGNTEAFF. Here the CDR3 DNA reads TGTGCCAGCAGTTTGGGGAGGACAGGGAACACTGAAGCTTTCTTT.

The chain is built from TRBV30 and TRBJ2-2; D ambiguous. The CDR3 has 11 residues. Trimming pared 1 base from V and 7 bases from J, leaving 4 bases between. From germline, CDR1 is GTSNPN and CDR2 SVGIG (reference sequence). CDR3 region: CAWSAGGELFF. In nucleotides, the CDR3 is TGTGCCTGGAGTGCGGGCGGGGAGCTGTTTTTT.

The chain joins TRBV30 to TRBJ1-5; maybe TRBD1 (5 bases). The CDR3 has 13 residues. Per the germline V gene, CDR1 is GTSNPN and CDR2 is SVGIG (reference sequence). V gave up 3 bases and J gave up 6 bases, with 12 bases separating them. CDR3 in DNA: TGTGCCTGGAGCGGGTGGGGGGGTCAGCCCCAGCATTTT. Protein product: CAWSGWGGQPQHF.

This chain joins TRBV2 and TRBJ1-1, with 8 bases lining up with TRBD1. The ends lost 10 bases at V and 6 bases at J; junction bases unmatched: 10. Germline CDR1 and CDR2: SNHLY and FYNNEI. This CDR3 has 13 residues. CDR3 loop: CAIPDREKAEAFF. CDR3 nucleotide sequence: TGTGCCATCCCGGACAGGGAAAAAGCTGAAGCTTTCTTT. The whole variable domain, remainder taken from reference TRBV2 and TRBJ1-1, is EPEVTQTPSHQVTQMGQEVILRCVPISNHLYFYWYRQILGQKVEFLVSFYNNEISEKSEIFDDQFSVERPDGSNFTLKIRSTKLEDSAMYFCAIPDREKAEAFFGQGTRLTVV.

The chain uses TRBV7-9 and TRBJ2-7; a possible D gene is TRBD2 (6 bases). Deletions cut 0 bases from V and 0 bases from J, with 9 bases between. The CDR3 extends over 15 amino acids. Germline V gene sequence: CDR1 SEHNR, CDR2 FQNEAQ (reference sequence). CDR3: CASSLAGGPSYEQYF. DNA for the CDR3: TGTGCCAGCAGCTTAGCGGGAGGTCCCTCCTACGAGCAGTACTTC.